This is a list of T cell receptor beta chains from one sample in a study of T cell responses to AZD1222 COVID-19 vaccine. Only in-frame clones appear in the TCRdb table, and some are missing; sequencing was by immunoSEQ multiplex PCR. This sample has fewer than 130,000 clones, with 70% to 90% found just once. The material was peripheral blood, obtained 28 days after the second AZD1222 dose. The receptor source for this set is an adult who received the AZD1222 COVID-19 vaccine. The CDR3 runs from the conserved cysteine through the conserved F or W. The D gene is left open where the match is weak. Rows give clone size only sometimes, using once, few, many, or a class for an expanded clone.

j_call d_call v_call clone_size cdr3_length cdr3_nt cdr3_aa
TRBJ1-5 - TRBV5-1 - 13 TGCGCCAGCAGCTTGGGGCCGGATCAGCCCCAGCATTTT CASSLGPDQPQHF
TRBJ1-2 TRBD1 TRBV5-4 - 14 TGTGCCAGCAGCTTGGAGAGACAGGGGCAAGGCTACACCTTC CASSLERQGQGYTF
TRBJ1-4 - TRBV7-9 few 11 TGTGCCAGCAGCCCCCTTGAAAAACTGTTTTTT CASSPLEKLFF
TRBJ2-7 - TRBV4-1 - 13 TGCGCCAGCAGCCAGTCCGGTACCTACGAGCAGTACTTC CASSQSGTYEQYF
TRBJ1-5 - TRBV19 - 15 TGTGCCAGTAGTATGGTACGGAATAGCAATCAGCCCCAGCATTTT CASSMVRNSNQPQHF
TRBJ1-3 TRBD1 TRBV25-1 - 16 TGTGCCAGCAGTGAATTCCGGACAGGCTCTGGAAACACCATATATTTT CASSEFRTGSGNTIYF
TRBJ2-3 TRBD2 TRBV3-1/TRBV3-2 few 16 TGTGCCAGCAGCCAGGTTAGCGGGAGGAGTGGAGATACGCAGTATTTT CASSQVSGRSGDTQYF
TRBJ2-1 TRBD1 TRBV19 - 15 TGTGCCAGTAAGTCGACAGGGGGGATTTACAATGAGCAGTTCTTC CASKSTGGIYNEQFF
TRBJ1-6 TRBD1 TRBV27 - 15 TGTGCCAGCCAGCCAGGGGACAGCTATAATTCACCCCTCCACTTT CASQPGDSYNSPLHF
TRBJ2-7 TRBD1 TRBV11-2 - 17 TGTGCCAGCAGCTTGTTTAGCCCCCAGGGGGCTCAACACGAGCAGTACTTC CASSLFSPQGAQHEQYF